These 4 T cell receptor beta chains came from one sample sequenced in a study of T cell responses to AZD1222 COVID-19 vaccine. Profiled with immunoSEQ multiplex PCR; TCRdb holds only in-frame clones, not every one. The sample has 85,000 to 90,000 clones; approximately 89% are singletons. The sequenced sample was peripheral blood, obtained 28 days after the second AZD1222 dose. The source is an adult who received the AZD1222 COVID-19 vaccine.

V is TRBV5-1 and J is TRBJ2-5; no reliable D call. V lost 0 bases and J lost 5, with 2 bases in between. The length of the CDR3 is 11 residues. CDR1 is SGHRS, CDR2 YFSETQ, per germline. The CDR3 DNA sequence: TGCGCCAGCAGCTTGGACGAGACCCAGTACTTC. This translates into CASSLDETQYF.

The V and J genes are TRBV5-6 and TRBJ1-2, with a tentative D call TRBD1 (6 bases). Trimming shortened V by 1 base and J by 8 bases, and 12 bases separated the two germline ends. CDR1 is SGHDT, CDR2 YYEEEE, per germline. The CDR3 has 13 residues. CDR3 bases: TGTGCCAGCAGCTTGCAGGGGCGCGGCGGCTACACCTTC. It is translated as CASSLQGRGGYTF.

V gene TRBV18 combines with J gene TRBJ1-4, with D possibly TRBD1 on 5 matching bases. The CDR3 is 15 residues long. CDR1 KGHSH and CDR2 LQKENI come from the germline V gene. The germline V and J ends were trimmed by 2 bases and 5 bases, with 12 bases remaining between them. The CDR3 DNA reads as TGTGCCAGCTCACCAAGGGACGGAACAAATGAAAAACTGTTTTTT. It translates to CASSPRDGTNEKLFF.

J is TRBJ1-4 and V is TRBV7-9, with D possibly matching TRBD1 (5 bases). CDR1 and CDR2 from the germline V gene are SEHNR and FQNEAQ (reference sequence). V lost 3 bases to trimming and J lost 4 bases, with 12 bases between them. The CDR3 loop spans 15 amino acids. CDR3: CASSFTGTGNEKLFF. DNA of the CDR3: TGTGCCAGCAGCTTTACGGGGACGGGTAATGAAAAACTGTTTTTT.